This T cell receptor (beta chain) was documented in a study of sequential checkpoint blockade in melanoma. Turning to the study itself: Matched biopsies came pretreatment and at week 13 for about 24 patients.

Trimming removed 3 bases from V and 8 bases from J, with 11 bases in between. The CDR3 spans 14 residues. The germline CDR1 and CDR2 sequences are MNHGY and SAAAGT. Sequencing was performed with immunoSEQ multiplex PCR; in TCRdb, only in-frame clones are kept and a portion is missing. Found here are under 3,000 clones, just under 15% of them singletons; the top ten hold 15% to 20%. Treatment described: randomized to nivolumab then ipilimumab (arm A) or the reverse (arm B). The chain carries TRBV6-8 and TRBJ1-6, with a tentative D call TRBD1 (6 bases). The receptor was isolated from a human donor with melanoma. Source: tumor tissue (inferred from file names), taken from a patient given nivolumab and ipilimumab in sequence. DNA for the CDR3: TGTGCCAGCAGTTATGGGACACAAGATTCACCCCTCCACTTT. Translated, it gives CASSYGTQDSPLHF.